This TCR beta chain was sequenced during a study of T cell responses to AZD1222 COVID-19 vaccine. Trimming pared 7 bases from V and 0 bases from J, leaving 6 bases between. Germline CDR1 LNHDA, CDR2 SQIVND (reference sequence). The CDR3 totals 12 residues. Repertoires were generated with immunoSEQ multiplex PCR, while TCRdb's copy carries only in-frame clones and drops some. In the table there are around 160,000 clones, 75% to 90% of which are singletons. The TCR sequence derives from an adult in good health. The starting material was peripheral blood, obtained on day 0 of MenACWY control vaccination. The chain recombines TRBV19 with TRBJ1-1; the D is unclear. The CDR3 nucleotides are TGTGCCAGTAATGGAGTGAACACTGAAGCTTTCTTT. It is translated as CASNGVNTEAFF.